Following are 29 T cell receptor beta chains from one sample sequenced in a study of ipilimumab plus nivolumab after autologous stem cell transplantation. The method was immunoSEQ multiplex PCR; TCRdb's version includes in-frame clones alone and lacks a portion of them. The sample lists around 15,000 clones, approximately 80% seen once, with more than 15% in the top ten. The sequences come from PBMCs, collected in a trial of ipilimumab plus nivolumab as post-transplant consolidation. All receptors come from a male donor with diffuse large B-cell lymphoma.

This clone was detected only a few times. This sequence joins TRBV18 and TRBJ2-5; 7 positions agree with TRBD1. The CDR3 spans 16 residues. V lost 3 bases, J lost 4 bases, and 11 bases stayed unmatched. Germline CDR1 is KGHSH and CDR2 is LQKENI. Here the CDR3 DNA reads TGTGCCAGCTCACCTTCTCGACAGGGCGCCCGAGAGACCCAGTACTTC. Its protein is CASSPSRQGARETQYF.

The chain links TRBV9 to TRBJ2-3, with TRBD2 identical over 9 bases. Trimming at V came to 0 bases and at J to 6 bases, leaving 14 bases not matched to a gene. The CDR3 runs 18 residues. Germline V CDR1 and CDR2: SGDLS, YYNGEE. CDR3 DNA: TGTGCCAGCAGCGTAGTTCCCTTAGGAGCGGGGGGCGCCGATACGCAGTATTTT. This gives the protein CASSVVPLGAGGADTQYF.

This CDR3 is CASSLTWASGSFNEQFF. The CDR3 DNA reads as TGTGCCAGCAGCTTAACTTGGGCTAGCGGGAGTTTTAATGAGCAGTTCTTC. This rearrangement joins TRBV7-3 to TRBJ2-1, with 10 bases that match TRBD2. J was trimmed by 7 bases and V by 0 bases; bases with no gene match: 9. Germline assignment: CDR1 SGHTA and CDR2 FQGTGA. The CDR3 has 17 amino acids.

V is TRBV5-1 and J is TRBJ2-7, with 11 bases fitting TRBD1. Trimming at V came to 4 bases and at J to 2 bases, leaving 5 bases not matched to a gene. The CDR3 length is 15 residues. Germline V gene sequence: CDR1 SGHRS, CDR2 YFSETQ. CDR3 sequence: CASSGRTGGPYEQYF. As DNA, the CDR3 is TGCGCCAGCAGCGGTAGGACAGGGGGCCCCTACGAGCAGTACTTC. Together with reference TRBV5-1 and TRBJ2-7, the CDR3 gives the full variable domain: KAGVTQTPRYLIKTRGQQVTLSCSPISGHRSVSWYQQTPGQGLQFLFEYFSETQRNKGNFPGRFSGRQFSNSRSEMNVSTLELGDSALYLCASSGRTGGPYEQYFGPGTRLTVT.

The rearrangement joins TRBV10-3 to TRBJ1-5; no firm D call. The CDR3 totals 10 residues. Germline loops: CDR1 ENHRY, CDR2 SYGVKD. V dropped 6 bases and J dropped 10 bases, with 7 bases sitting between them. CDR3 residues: CAIRETPQHF. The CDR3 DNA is TGTGCCATCAGGGAGACACCCCAGCATTTT.

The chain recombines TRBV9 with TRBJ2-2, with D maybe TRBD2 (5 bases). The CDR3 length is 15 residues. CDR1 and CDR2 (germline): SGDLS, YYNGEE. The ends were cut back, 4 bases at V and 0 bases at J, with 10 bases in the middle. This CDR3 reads CASSSSTTNTGELFF. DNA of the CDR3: TGTGCCAGCAGCTCCTCGACTACGAACACCGGGGAGCTGTTTTTT.

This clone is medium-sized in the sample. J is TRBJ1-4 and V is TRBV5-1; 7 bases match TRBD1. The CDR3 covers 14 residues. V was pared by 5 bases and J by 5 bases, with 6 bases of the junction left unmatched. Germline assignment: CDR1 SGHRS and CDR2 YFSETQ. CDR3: CASRPGQPNEKLFF. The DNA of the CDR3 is TGCGCCAGCAGGCCGGGACAGCCGAATGAAAAACTGTTTTTT.

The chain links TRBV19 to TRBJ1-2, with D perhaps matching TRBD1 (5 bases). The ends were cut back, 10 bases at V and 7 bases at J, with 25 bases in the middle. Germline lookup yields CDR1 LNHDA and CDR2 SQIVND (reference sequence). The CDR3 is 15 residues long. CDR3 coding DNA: TGTGCCACCCAGGGCGGGCAGGCCATAGGAGGTGGCTACACCTTC. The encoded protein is CATQGGQAIGGGYTF.

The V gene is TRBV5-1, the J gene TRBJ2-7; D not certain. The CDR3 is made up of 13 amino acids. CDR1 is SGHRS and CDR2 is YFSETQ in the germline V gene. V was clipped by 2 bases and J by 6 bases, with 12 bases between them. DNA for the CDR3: TGCGCCAGCAGCTTTGAGAGCGTGGGCGAGCAGTACTTC. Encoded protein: CASSFESVGEQYF.

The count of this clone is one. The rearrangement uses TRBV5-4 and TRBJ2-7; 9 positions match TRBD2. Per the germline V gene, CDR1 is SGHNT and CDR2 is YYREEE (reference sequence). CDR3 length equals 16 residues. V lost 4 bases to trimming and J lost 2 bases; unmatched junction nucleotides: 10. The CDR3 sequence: CASSANPSGKAYEQYF. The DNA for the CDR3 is TGTGCCAGCAGCGCAAATCCTAGCGGGAAAGCCTACGAGCAGTACTTC.

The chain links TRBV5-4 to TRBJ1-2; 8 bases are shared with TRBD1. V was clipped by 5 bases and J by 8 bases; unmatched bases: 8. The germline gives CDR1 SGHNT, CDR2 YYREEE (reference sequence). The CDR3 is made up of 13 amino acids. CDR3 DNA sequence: TGTGCCAGCAGGACCAGGGGGCGGGAAGGCTACACCTTC. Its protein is CASRTRGREGYTF.

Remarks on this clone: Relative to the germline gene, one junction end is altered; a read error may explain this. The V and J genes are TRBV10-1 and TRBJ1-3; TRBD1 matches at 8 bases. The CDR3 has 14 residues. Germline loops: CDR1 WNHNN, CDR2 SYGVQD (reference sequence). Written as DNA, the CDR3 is TGCGTCAGCCCTCAGGGGGCGGAAGGAAACACCATATATTTT. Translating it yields CVSPQGAEGNTIYF.

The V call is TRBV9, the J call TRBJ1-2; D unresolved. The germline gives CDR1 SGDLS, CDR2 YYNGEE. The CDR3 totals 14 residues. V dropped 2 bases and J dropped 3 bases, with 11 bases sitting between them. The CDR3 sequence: CASSVDGKDYGYTF. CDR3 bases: TGTGCCAGCAGCGTCGACGGGAAGGACTATGGCTACACCTTC.

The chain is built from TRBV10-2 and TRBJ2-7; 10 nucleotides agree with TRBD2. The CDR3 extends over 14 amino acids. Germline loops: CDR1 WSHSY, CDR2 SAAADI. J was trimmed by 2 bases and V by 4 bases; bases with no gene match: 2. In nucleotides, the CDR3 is TGCGCCAGCAGTGCGCTAGCGGGGGCCTACGAGCAGTACTTC. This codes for CASSALAGAYEQYF.

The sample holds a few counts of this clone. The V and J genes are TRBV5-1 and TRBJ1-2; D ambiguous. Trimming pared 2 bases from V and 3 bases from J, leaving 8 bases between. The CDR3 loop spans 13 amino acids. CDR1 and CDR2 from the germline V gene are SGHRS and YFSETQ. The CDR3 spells CASSLDGDYGYTF. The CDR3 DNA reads TGCGCCAGCAGCTTAGACGGAGACTATGGCTACACCTTC.

The CDR3 loop is CAWSVGGGAFTNEQFF. The DNA of the CDR3 is TGTGCCTGGAGTGTTGGCGGGGGGGCCTTTACCAATGAGCAGTTCTTC. The chain carries TRBV30 and TRBJ2-1, with 9 bases lining up with TRBD2. This CDR3 region has 16 residues. Looked up from germline, CDR1 is GTSNPN and CDR2 is SVGIG (reference sequence). V dropped 0 bases and J dropped 6; count of bases not matched to a gene: 9. Combining the CDR3 with reference TRBV30 and TRBJ2-1 gives the whole variable domain SQTIHQWPATLVQPVGSPLSLECTVEGTSNPNLYWYRQAAGRGLQLLFYSVGIGQISSEVPQNLSASRPQDRQFILSSKKLLLSDSGFYLCAWSVGGGAFTNEQFFGPGTRLTVL.

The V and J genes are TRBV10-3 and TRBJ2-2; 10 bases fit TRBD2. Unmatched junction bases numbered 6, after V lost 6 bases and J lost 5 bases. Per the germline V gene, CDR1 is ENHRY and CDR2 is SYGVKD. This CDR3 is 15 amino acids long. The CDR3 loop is CAIRPPGLATGELFF. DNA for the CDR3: TGTGCCATCAGGCCTCCGGGACTAGCGACCGGGGAGCTGTTTTTT.

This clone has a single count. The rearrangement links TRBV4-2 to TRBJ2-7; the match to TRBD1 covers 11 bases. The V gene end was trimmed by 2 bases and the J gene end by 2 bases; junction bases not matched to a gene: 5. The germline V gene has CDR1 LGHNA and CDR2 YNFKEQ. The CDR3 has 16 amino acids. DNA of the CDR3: TGTGCCAGCAGCCAACGAACGGGACAGGGGGCCTACGAGCAGTACTTC. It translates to CASSQRTGQGAYEQYF.

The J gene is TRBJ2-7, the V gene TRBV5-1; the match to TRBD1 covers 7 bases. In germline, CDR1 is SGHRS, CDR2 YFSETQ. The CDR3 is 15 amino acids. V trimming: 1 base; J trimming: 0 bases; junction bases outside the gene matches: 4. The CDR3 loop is CASSLLGQSSYEQYF. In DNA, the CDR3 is TGCGCCAGCAGCTTGCTGGGACAGAGCTCCTACGAGCAGTACTTC.

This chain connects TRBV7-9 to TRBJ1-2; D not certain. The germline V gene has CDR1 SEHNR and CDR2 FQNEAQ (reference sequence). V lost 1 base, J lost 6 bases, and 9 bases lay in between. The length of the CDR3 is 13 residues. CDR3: CASSLEPVNGYTF. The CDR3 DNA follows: TGTGCCAGCAGCTTAGAACCCGTAAATGGCTACACCTTC.

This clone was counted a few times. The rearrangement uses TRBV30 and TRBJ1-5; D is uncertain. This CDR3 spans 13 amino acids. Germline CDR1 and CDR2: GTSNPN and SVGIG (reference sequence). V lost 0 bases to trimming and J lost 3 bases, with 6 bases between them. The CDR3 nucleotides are TGTGCCTGGAGTGTAACATACAATCAGCCCCAGCATTTT. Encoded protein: CAWSVTYNQPQHF.

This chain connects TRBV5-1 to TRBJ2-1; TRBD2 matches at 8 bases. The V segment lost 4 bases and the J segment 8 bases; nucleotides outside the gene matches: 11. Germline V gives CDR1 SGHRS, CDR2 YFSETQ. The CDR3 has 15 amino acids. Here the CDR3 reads CASSPGRAPQDEQFF. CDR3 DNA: TGCGCCAGCAGCCCCGGGAGGGCCCCGCAGGATGAGCAGTTCTTC.

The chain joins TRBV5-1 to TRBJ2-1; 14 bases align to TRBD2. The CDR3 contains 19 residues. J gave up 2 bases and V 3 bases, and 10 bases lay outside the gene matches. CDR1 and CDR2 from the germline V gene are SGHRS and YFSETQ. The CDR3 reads CASSYAGLAGVGPYNEQFF. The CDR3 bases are TGCGCCAGCAGCTATGCGGGACTAGCGGGAGTCGGGCCCTACAATGAGCAGTTCTTC.

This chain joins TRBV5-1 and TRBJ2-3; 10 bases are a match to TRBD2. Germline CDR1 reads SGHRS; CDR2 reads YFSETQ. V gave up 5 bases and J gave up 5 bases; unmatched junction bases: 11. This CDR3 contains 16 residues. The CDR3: CASSFLSGRAEDTQYF. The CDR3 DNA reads TGCGCCAGCAGTTTCCTAAGCGGGAGGGCCGAAGATACGCAGTATTTT. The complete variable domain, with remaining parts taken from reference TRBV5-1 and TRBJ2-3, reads KAGVTQTPRYLIKTRGQQVTLSCSPISGHRSVSWYQQTPGQGLQFLFEYFSETQRNKGNFPGRFSGRQFSNSRSEMNVSTLELGDSALYLCASSFLSGRAEDTQYFGPGTRLTVL.

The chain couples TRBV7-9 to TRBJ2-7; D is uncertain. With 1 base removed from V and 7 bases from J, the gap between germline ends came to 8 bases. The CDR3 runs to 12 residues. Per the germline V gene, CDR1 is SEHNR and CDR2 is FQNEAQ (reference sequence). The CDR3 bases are TGTGCCAGCAGCTTAGTTGTGGGGGAGCAGTACTTC. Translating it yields CASSLVVGEQYF.

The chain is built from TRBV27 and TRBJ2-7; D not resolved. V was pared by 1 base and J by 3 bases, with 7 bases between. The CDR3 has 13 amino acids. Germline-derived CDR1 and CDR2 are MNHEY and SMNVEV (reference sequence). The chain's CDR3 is CASSLFPGYEQYF. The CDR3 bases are TGTGCCAGCAGTTTATTCCCCGGCTACGAGCAGTACTTC.

DNA for the CDR3: TGTGCCAGCAGTGAAGCGAGAACAGGTGGCTACACCTTC. Translated: CASSEARTGGYTF. The chain uses TRBV2 and TRBJ1-2; D perhaps matches TRBD1 (5 bases). Trimming left V 0 bases short and J 7 bases short, with 9 bases between. Germline V lookup: CDR1 SNHLY, CDR2 FYNNEI. This CDR3 has 13 amino acids.

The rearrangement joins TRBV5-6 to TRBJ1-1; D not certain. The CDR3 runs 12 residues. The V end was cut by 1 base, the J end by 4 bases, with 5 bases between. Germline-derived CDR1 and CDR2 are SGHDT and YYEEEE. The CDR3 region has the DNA TGTGCCAGCAGCTTGCGGGGCACTGAAGCTTTCTTT. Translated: CASSLRGTEAFF.

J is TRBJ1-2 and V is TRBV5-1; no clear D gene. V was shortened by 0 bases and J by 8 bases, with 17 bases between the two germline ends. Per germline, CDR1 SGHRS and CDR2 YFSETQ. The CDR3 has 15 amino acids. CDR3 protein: CASSLEQAMATGYTF. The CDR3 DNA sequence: TGCGCCAGCAGCTTGGAGCAAGCTATGGCTACGGGCTACACCTTC.